The 10 T cell receptor beta chains given below trace back to one sample, sequenced in a study of T cells in tuberculosis. Stated time point: new active TB diagnosis, blood taken before or within 7 days of starting treatment. Method: immunoSEQ multiplex PCR; TCRdb's copy keeps in-frame clones and lacks some. The data hold around 23,000 clones, with over 75% observed a single time. This material consisted of PBMCs, taken at tuberculosis diagnosis. Receptors were obtained from an adult with tuberculosis.

The chain has TRBV29-1 and TRBJ1-1; D is uncertain. This CDR3 contains 11 residues. Trimming took off 3 bases at V and 10 bases at J, with 12 bases between the two ends. From germline, CDR1 is SQVTM and CDR2 ANQGSEA. CDR3: CSVERGSVAFF. The CDR3 coding sequence is TGCAGCGTTGAGCGCGGGAGTGTAGCTTTCTTT.

The rearrangement uses TRBV19 and TRBJ1-6, with TRBD1 matching over 9 bases. Unmatched junction bases numbered 4, after V lost 5 bases and J lost 5 bases. Germline V CDR1 and CDR2: LNHDA, SQIVND (reference sequence). CDR3 length equals 15 residues. The CDR3 DNA reads as TGTGCCAGTAGTCCTGGACAGGGGAATAATTCACCCCTCCACTTT. Translation: CASSPGQGNNSPLHF.

V usage is TRBV6-6 and J usage is TRBJ1-2; D is undetermined. The CDR3 covers 11 residues. Germline V lookup: CDR1 MNHNY, CDR2 SVGAGI (reference sequence). Trimming took 7 bases from V and 6 from J, leaving 9 bases between them. The CDR3 DNA sequence: TGTGCCAGCACCGGTATAAATGGCTACACCTTC. Translating it yields CASTGINGYTF.

This chain links TRBV30 with TRBJ2-1; TRBD2 might be the D (6 bases). The CDR3 is made up of 14 amino acids. Germline assignment: CDR1 GTSNPN and CDR2 SVGIG (reference sequence). Trimming removed 4 bases from V and 7 bases from J, with 17 bases in between. The CDR3 reads CAWNLVAGGNEQFF. DNA of the CDR3: TGTGCCTGGAACCTTGTAGCTGGGGGGAATGAGCAGTTCTTC.

The V and J genes are TRBV6-5 and TRBJ1-2; perhaps TRBD1 as D (6 bases). CDR1 is MNHEY, CDR2 SVGAGI, per germline. This CDR3 comprises 13 residues. The V gene lost 5 bases and the J gene lost 3 bases, with 10 bases spanning the gap. The CDR3 nucleotides are TGTGCCAGCAGTAAAGGGGGAGACTATGGCTACACCTTC. This sequence encodes CASSKGGDYGYTF.

This clone has just a few counts. This chain uses TRBV19 with TRBJ2-3, with 10 nucleotides matching TRBD2. V shed 5 bases, J shed 5 bases, and the junction held 7 bases outside the gene matches. This CDR3 contains 15 residues. In germline, CDR1 is LNHDA, CDR2 SQIVND (reference sequence). The CDR3: CASSAPAGGLDTQYF. CDR3 DNA: TGTGCCAGTAGTGCCCCAGCGGGGGGGCTAGATACGCAGTATTTT. The variable domain in full, with the rest retrieved from reference TRBV19 and TRBJ2-3, is DGGITQSPKYLFRKEGQNVTLSCEQNLNHDAMYWYRQDPGQGLRLIYYSQIVNDFQKGDIAEGYSVSREKKESFPLTVTSAQKNPTAFYLCASSAPAGGLDTQYFGPGTRLTVL.

The chain combines TRBV9 with TRBJ2-1; D is uncertain. The germline V and J ends were trimmed by 4 bases and 4 bases, with 12 bases remaining between them. Germline V CDR1 and CDR2: SGDLS, YYNGEE. This CDR3 is 14 amino acids long. In DNA, the CDR3 is TGTGCCAGCAGCCCTGAGACTGGTTACAATGAGCAGTTCTTC. Translated: CASSPETGYNEQFF.

V gene TRBV6-5 combines with J gene TRBJ1-5; D remains ambiguous. Germline CDR1 is MNHEY and CDR2 is SVGAGI. V lost 6 bases and J 4 bases, leaving 10 bases between the germline ends. The CDR3 covers 13 residues. Written as DNA, the CDR3 is TGTGCCAGCAGCCCCCATCAGAATCAGCCCCAGCATTTT. Translation: CASSPHQNQPQHF.

This sequence joins TRBV27 and TRBJ1-5, with 7 bases fitting TRBD1. The CDR3 is 15 residues long. Germline assignment: CDR1 MNHEY and CDR2 SMNVEV (reference sequence). J gave up 0 bases and V 6 bases, and 5 bases lay outside the gene matches. CDR3 nucleotides: TGTGCCAGCAGGGGGACAGACTATAGCAATCAGCCCCAGCATTTT. Its translation is CASRGTDYSNQPQHF.

On this clone: Other DNA sequences in this specimen translate into the identical CDR3. This CDR3 reads CASSPLGGAYEQYF. In nucleotides, the CDR3 is TGTGCCAGCAGCCCCTTGGGGGGTGCCTACGAGCAGTACTTC. V usage is TRBV7-9 and J usage is TRBJ2-7, with D perhaps TRBD2 (6 bases). CDR1 is SEHNR and CDR2 is FQNEAQ in the germline V gene (reference sequence). The V and J ends lost 5 bases and 2 bases respectively, with 13 bases between them. There are 14 residues in the CDR3.